These 28 T cell receptor beta chains were sequenced from one sample in a study of blood T cell repertoires in COVID-19. Only in-frame clones appear in the TCRdb table, and some are missing; sequencing was by immunoSEQ multiplex PCR. The sample consists of some 310,000 clones, 85% to 90% of them appearing once. Sequencing was carried out using PBMCs or T cells enriched from blood (not recorded which). The source of these receptors is a woman younger than 45 who had recovered from COVID-19.

This sequence joins TRBV5-1 and TRBJ2-3; TRBD1 matches 7 bases. Germline-derived CDR1 and CDR2 are SGHRS and YFSETQ. The CDR3 has 14 amino acids. V gave up 6 bases and J gave up 2 bases; unmatched junction bases: 6. CDR3 protein: CASNPGQLTDTQYF. The CDR3 DNA follows: TGCGCCAGCAACCCGGGACAGCTCACAGATACGCAGTATTTT.

This chain links TRBV4-1 with TRBJ2-7; D gene uncertain. V lost 2 bases and J lost 0, with 17 bases in between. This CDR3 has 17 amino acids. The germline gives CDR1 MGHRA, CDR2 YSYEKL. CDR3 sequence (DNA): TGCGCCAGCAGCCAATCGGGTCAAGCTCCTAGCTCCTACGAGCAGTACTTC. Amino acid sequence: CASSQSGQAPSSYEQYF.

The J gene is TRBJ2-3, the V gene TRBV7-9; 7 positions agree with TRBD1. The V segment lost 10 bases and the J segment 2 bases; nucleotides outside the gene matches: 6. The CDR3 consists of 13 residues. CDR1 and CDR2 from the germline V gene are SEHNR and FQNEAQ (reference sequence). The CDR3 DNA follows: TGTGCCATCCGGGACAGACTCACAGATACGCAGTATTTT. Amino acids: CAIRDRLTDTQYF.

V and J are TRBV29-1 and TRBJ1-2; a possible D gene is TRBD1 (5 bases). CDR1 and CDR2 from the germline V gene are SQVTM and ANQGSEA. V was cut by 7 bases and J by 8 bases, with 17 bases left in between. This CDR3 has 12 amino acids. In nucleotides, the CDR3 is TGCAGCGCCCGAGGTCCTGGGGCCGGCTACACCTTC. This translates into CSARGPGAGYTF.

The V gene is TRBV5-4, the J gene TRBJ2-2, with a tentative D call TRBD2 (5 bases). Germline V gene sequence: CDR1 SGHNT, CDR2 YYREEE (reference sequence). V was cut by 0 bases and J by 5 bases, with 14 bases left in between. The CDR3 has 16 residues. This CDR3 reads CASSLGGSGGTGELFF. In DNA, the CDR3 is TGTGCCAGCAGCTTGGGGGGTAGTGGCGGGACCGGGGAGCTGTTTTTT.

V and J are TRBV28 and TRBJ2-1; the D gene is possibly TRBD2 (7 bases). Germline loops: CDR1 MDHEN, CDR2 SYDVKM. The CDR3 consists of 18 residues. V was shortened by 5 bases and J by 8 bases, with 28 bases between the two germline ends. Here the CDR3 reads CASSPGSGVAGFMHEQFF. CDR3 bases: TGTGCCAGCAGTCCCGGATCAGGGGTAGCGGGCTTTATGCATGAGCAGTTCTTC. The variable domain in full, with the rest retrieved from reference TRBV28 and TRBJ2-1, is DVKVTQSSRYLVKRTGEKVFLECVQDMDHENMFWYRQDPGLGLRLIYFSYDVKMKEKGDIPEGYSVSREKKERFSLILESASTNQTSMYLCASSPGSGVAGFMHEQFFGPGTRLTVL.

This clone appeared a single time. This chain links TRBV7-2 with TRBJ2-1; D may be TRBD1 (6 bases). The CDR3 covers 14 residues. Trimming removed 5 bases at V and 6 bases at J, with 14 bases between. Germline V gene sequence: CDR1 SGHTA, CDR2 FQGNSA. The CDR3, as DNA: TGTGCCAGCAGCCAGGGGATCCGATCCAATGAGCAGTTCTTC. It specifies CASSQGIRSNEQFF.

This chain uses TRBV29-1 with TRBJ2-7; TRBD1 matches 12 bases. This CDR3 has 16 amino acids. CDR1 and CDR2 (germline): SQVTM, ANQGSEA. The trim removed 4 bases at V and 6 bases at J, leaving 13 bases unmatched. CDR3 coding DNA: TGCAGCGTTGGTAATTGGGTGGGGACAGGGGGCGGCGAGCAGTACTTC. Its protein is CSVGNWVGTGGGEQYF.

J is TRBJ2-1 and V is TRBV5-5; 10 nucleotides align to TRBD2. Germline lookup yields CDR1 SGHKS and CDR2 YYEKEE (reference sequence). Germline trimming cut 3 bases from V and 8 bases from J; bases unmatched to any gene: 8. The CDR3 has 15 amino acids. The chain's CDR3 is CASSSPSGSKYEQFF. CDR3 bases: TGTGCCAGCAGCTCCCCTAGCGGGAGTAAGTATGAGCAGTTCTTC. Complete variable domain (other parts from reference TRBV5-5 and TRBJ2-1): DAGVTQSPTHLIKTRGQQVTLRCSPISGHKSVSWYQQVLGQGPQFIFQYYEKEERGRGNFPDRFSARQFPNYSSELNVNALLLGDSALYLCASSSPSGSKYEQFFGPGTRLTVL.

V gene TRBV7-9 combines with J gene TRBJ2-7; 7 nucleotides line up with TRBD2. Germline assignment: CDR1 SEHNR and CDR2 FQNEAQ (reference sequence). V was clipped by 1 base and J by 0 bases; unmatched bases: 6. The CDR3 runs to 16 residues. As DNA, the CDR3 is TGTGCCAGCAGCTTAGTACTGCCTAGCGGCTCCTACGAGCAGTACTTC. Protein product: CASSLVLPSGSYEQYF. The whole variable domain, remainder taken from reference TRBV7-9 and TRBJ2-7, is DTGVSQNPRHKITKRGQNVTFRCDPISEHNRLYWYRQTLGQGPEFLTYFQNEAQLEKSRLLSDRFSAERPKGSFSTLEIQRTEQGDSAMYLCASSLVLPSGSYEQYFGPGTRLTVT.

The genes are TRBV6-5 and TRBJ1-5; the D gene is possibly TRBD1 (5 bases). Per germline, CDR1 MNHEY and CDR2 SVGAGI. V was cut by 2 bases and J by 6 bases, with 14 bases left in between. The CDR3 loop spans 15 amino acids. The CDR3 loop reads CASSYGQGTGQPQHF. The CDR3 DNA follows: TGTGCCAGCAGTTACGGGCAGGGTACGGGTCAGCCCCAGCATTTT.

The chain uses TRBV13 and TRBJ2-7, with D possibly being TRBD1 (5 bases). CDR1 and CDR2 from the germline V gene are PRHDT and FYEKMQ (reference sequence). There are 15 residues in the CDR3. Trimming cost V 5 bases and J 2 bases, with 16 bases left between them. This CDR3 is CASSITGSGAYEQYF. CDR3 bases: TGTGCCAGCAGCATAACAGGCTCCGGTGCCTACGAGCAGTACTTC.

The J gene is TRBJ2-7, the V gene TRBV5-6; D possibly corresponds to TRBD1 (7 bases). The ends were cut back, 4 bases at V and 4 bases at J, with 21 bases in the middle. Germline V lookup: CDR1 SGHDT, CDR2 YYEEEE. CDR3 length equals 16 residues. The CDR3 bases are TGTGCCAGCAGCCCGGAAGACAGGGACTTTTCTTACGAGCAGTACTTC. Protein: CASSPEDRDFSYEQYF. The full variable domain, with the rest looked up from reference TRBV5-6 and TRBJ2-7, is DAGVTQSPTHLIKTRGQQVTLRCSPKSGHDTVSWYQQALGQGPQFIFQYYEEEERQRGNFPDRFSGHQFPNYSSELNVNALLLGDSALYLCASSPEDRDFSYEQYFGPGTRLTVT.

The chain has TRBV5-6 and TRBJ1-2; 7 positions match TRBD1. Germline CDR1 reads SGHDT; CDR2 reads YYEEEE. V gave up 3 bases and J gave up 4 bases; unmatched junction bases: 6. This CDR3 spans 14 amino acids. CDR3 sequence: CASSWGTVAYGYTF. The CDR3 DNA reads TGTGCCAGCAGCTGGGGGACAGTGGCCTATGGCTACACCTTC. The variable domain in full, with the rest retrieved from reference TRBV5-6 and TRBJ1-2, is DAGVTQSPTHLIKTRGQQVTLRCSPKSGHDTVSWYQQALGQGPQFIFQYYEEEERQRGNFPDRFSGHQFPNYSSELNVNALLLGDSALYLCASSWGTVAYGYTFGSGTRLTVV.

This sequence joins TRBV30 and TRBJ2-1; the match to TRBD2 covers 7 bases. This CDR3 has 14 amino acids. With 5 bases clipped from V and 0 bases from J, the junction kept 4 bases outside the gene matches. Looked up from germline, CDR1 is GTSNPN and CDR2 is SVGIG (reference sequence). The CDR3 sequence: CAWGSGVSYNEQFF. The CDR3 DNA sequence: TGTGCCTGGGGGAGCGGGGTCTCCTACAATGAGCAGTTCTTC.

V gene TRBV7-9 combines with J gene TRBJ1-1; the D gene is possibly TRBD1 (6 bases). The V gene lost 0 bases and the J gene lost 4 bases, with 24 bases spanning the gap. CDR3 size: 19 residues. Looked up from germline, CDR1 is SEHNR and CDR2 is FQNEAQ (reference sequence). CDR3 nucleotides: TGTGCCAGCAGCTTAGCTCGTTTTACCAGAAACAGGGTGGTCACTGAAGCTTTCTTT. Its protein product is CASSLARFTRNRVVTEAFF.

This sequence joins TRBV13 and TRBJ2-1; TRBD2 matches at 7 bases. The CDR3 is made up of 16 amino acids. Germline CDR1 is PRHDT and CDR2 is FYEKMQ (reference sequence). The ends lost 1 base at V and 7 bases at J; junction bases unmatched: 10. CDR3 sequence: CASSLASRLAINEQFF. The CDR3 DNA reads TGTGCCAGCAGCTTAGCATCCAGACTAGCTATTAATGAGCAGTTCTTC.

The chain uses TRBV6-5 and TRBJ2-5; 8 nucleotides agree with TRBD2. Unmatched junction bases numbered 8, after V lost 0 bases and J lost 8 bases. There are 15 residues in the CDR3. Germline values: CDR1 MNHEY, CDR2 SVGAGI. The CDR3 bases are TGTGCCAGCAGTTACTCTCCGGGACTAGGCAAAACCCAGTACTTC. Translating gives CASSYSPGLGKTQYF.

The V gene is TRBV29-1, the J gene TRBJ2-1, with D possibly being TRBD1 (6 bases). V was cut by 6 bases and J by 8 bases, with 8 bases left in between. This CDR3 is built from 10 residues. In germline, CDR1 is SQVTM, CDR2 ANQGSEA. The CDR3 is CSVSGDEQFF. The CDR3 nucleotides read TGCAGCGTCTCAGGGGATGAGCAGTTCTTC.

The rearrangement uses TRBV27 and TRBJ1-1, with 12 bases that match TRBD1. Germline assignment: CDR1 MNHEY and CDR2 SMNVEV (reference sequence). Losses at the gene ends were 2 bases for V and 3 bases for J; bases not matched to a gene: 13. The length of the CDR3 is 19 residues. CDR3 in DNA: TGTGCCAGCAGTTTAACCCCGGGACAGGGGGCCCAAACGGACACTGAAGCTTTCTTT. Protein: CASSLTPGQGAQTDTEAFF.

The chain carries TRBV19 and TRBJ2-2, with D hard to call. Germline CDR1 is LNHDA and CDR2 is SQIVND (reference sequence). V gave up 2 bases and J gave up 1 base, with 5 bases separating them. The CDR3 runs 14 residues. The CDR3 is CASSITRNTGELFF. The CDR3 nucleotides read TGTGCCAGTAGTATAACTCGGAACACCGGGGAGCTGTTTTTT.

The chain links TRBV19 to TRBJ2-7; 7 bases fit TRBD2. The V segment lost 0 bases and the J segment 4 bases; nucleotides outside the gene matches: 6. Germline-derived CDR1 and CDR2 are LNHDA and SQIVND (reference sequence). The CDR3 spans 15 residues. The CDR3 sequence: CASSIDAGVTYEQYF. The CDR3, as DNA: TGTGCCAGTAGTATAGATGCGGGAGTTACTTACGAGCAGTACTTC.

The gene calls are TRBV19 and TRBJ2-7; possibly TRBD2 for D (6 bases). The CDR3 runs to 16 residues. Germline CDR1 and CDR2: LNHDA and SQIVND (reference sequence). The V gene lost 5 bases and the J gene lost 2 bases, with 19 bases spanning the gap. The CDR3 loop reads CASSPNPRGPTYEQYF. Written as DNA, the CDR3 is TGTGCCAGTAGTCCCAACCCGCGGGGACCAACCTACGAGCAGTACTTC. Drawing the rest from reference TRBV19 and TRBJ2-7, the complete variable domain is DGGITQSPKYLFRKEGQNVTLSCEQNLNHDAMYWYRQDPGQGLRLIYYSQIVNDFQKGDIAEGYSVSREKKESFPLTVTSAQKNPTAFYLCASSPNPRGPTYEQYFGPGTRLTVT.

This chain links TRBV6-4 with TRBJ1-2; 11 positions agree with TRBD1. This CDR3 contains 16 residues. Germline CDR1 reads MRHNA; CDR2 reads SNTAGT. J lost 7 bases, V lost 2 bases, and 9 bases had no gene match. The DNA of the CDR3 is TGTGCCAGCAGTGACCTTTGGACAGGGGGCAAGGCTGGCTACACCTTC. Its translation is CASSDLWTGGKAGYTF.

The J gene is TRBJ2-1, the V gene TRBV7-2, with 8 bases identical to TRBD1. V was pared by 4 bases and J by 6 bases, with 8 bases of the junction left unmatched. Germline V CDR1 and CDR2: SGHTA, FQGNSA. CDR3 length equals 15 residues. CDR3 sequence reads: CASSSTGAGINEQFF. The CDR3 DNA is TGTGCCAGCAGCTCGACAGGGGCAGGTATCAATGAGCAGTTCTTC.

The chain combines TRBV7-8 with TRBJ1-4, with D maybe TRBD1 (6 bases). The V end lost 5 bases, the J end lost 2 bases, and 12 bases lay between the germline ends. Germline V gene lookup returns CDR1 SGHVS and CDR2 FQNEAQ. The CDR3 covers 15 residues. CDR3 sequence: CASSDHRVTNEKLFF. CDR3 nucleotide sequence: TGTGCCAGCAGCGATCACAGGGTTACTAATGAAAAACTGTTTTTT. The variable domain in full, with the rest retrieved from reference TRBV7-8 and TRBJ1-4, is GAGVSQSPRYKVAKRGQDVALRCDPISGHVSLFWYQQALGQGPEFLTYFQNEAQLDKSGLPSDRFFAERPEGSVSTLKIQRTQQEDSAVYLCASSDHRVTNEKLFFGSGTQLSVL.

The chain employs TRBV28 and TRBJ1-2, with TRBD1 matching 9 bases. This CDR3 has 15 amino acids. The germline V gene has CDR1 MDHEN and CDR2 SYDVKM. V was pared by 6 bases and J by 7 bases, with 12 bases of the junction left unmatched. CDR3 coding DNA: TGTGCCAGCAGCTCTCTCCGACAGGGGGAGAGTGGCTACACCTTC. Amino acids: CASSSLRQGESGYTF.

V gene TRBV6-5 combines with J gene TRBJ1-3; 10 positions agree with TRBD1. The V gene's germline CDR1 is MNHEY and CDR2 SVGAGI. There are 14 residues in the CDR3. Trimming at V came to 7 bases and at J to 7 bases, leaving 7 bases not matched to a gene. CDR3 in DNA: TGTGCCAGCACCACCGGGACAGGGGCCAACACCATATATTTT. Its protein product is CASTTGTGANTIYF.